This TCR beta chain was observed in a study of cytomegalovirus exposure and HLA in healthy donors. Findings and caveats of the study: TCR beta chains numbering more than 150 were designated cytomegalovirus-associated. What was likely a sequencing artifact was a cluster of highly shared sequence variants.

The germline CDR1 and CDR2 sequences are MNHEY and SVGAGI. Trimming at V came to 5 bases and at J to 5 bases, leaving 9 bases not matched to a gene. This CDR3 comprises 14 residues. In the PCR, 60 Vbeta and 13 Jbeta primers were used. In the source study's methods: In a later analysis, some 80 million unique TCR beta chains included roughly 11 million shared by two or more donors. TCRdb keeps only in-frame clones here, not all; method: immunoSEQ multiplex PCR. V, J and clone size are taken as reported in that table, and D and trimming were inferred from the DNA itself. The table has roughly 90,000 clones, about four fifths seen once; the top ten hold about 7.3%. Points on this clone: Its antigen remains unknown.

The chain employs TRBV6-5 and TRBJ2-7; TRBD1 matches 7 bases. Input material: PBMCs. This clonotype originated in a man aged 25 to 40 in good health and CMV-seronegative. CDR3 in amino acids: CASSLTGSINEQYF. CDR3 coding DNA: TGTGCCAGCAGTCTGACAGGGAGTATCAACGAGCAGTACTTC.